The sequence of this TCR beta chain was determined in a study of T cell repertoires in cytomegalovirus infection. Trimming pared 6 bases from V and 1 base from J, leaving 18 bases between. The CDR3 consists of 16 residues. The V gene's germline CDR1 is SGHTA and CDR2 FQGNSA. Each CDR3 protein gets one entry after TCRdb re-called the reads with MiXCR. The sample consists of fewer than 85,000 distinct CDR3 sequences, around 49% of them appearing once. Details on this clonotype: Its target is not known.

The sequence was obtained from a human donor in good health (CMV status not recorded). Some clones in this sample may be carry-over from other donors' samples. This chain links TRBV7-2 with TRBJ2-5; a possible D gene is TRBD1 (5 bases). The sequencing here drew on CD8+ T cells from cultured PBMCs, taken from culture after CMV antigen stimulation. CDR3 protein: CASSLRVGLPQETQYF. The CDR3 DNA sequence: TGTGCCAGCAGTCTTAGGGTGGGGCTGCCCCAAGAGACCCAGTACTTC.